A selection of T cell receptor beta chains follows, all from one sample in a study of blood T cell repertoires in COVID-19. Assay: immunoSEQ multiplex PCR; the TCRdb copy retains only in-frame clones and omits some. This table has 100,000 to 150,000 clones, roughly 84% appearing once. The source material was peripheral blood. All receptors derive from a woman at least 80 years old with acute or convalescent COVID-19. Each CDR3 is given with its conserved first and last residue. Fields, in order: V gene, clone size, D gene, J gene, CDR3 DNA, CDR3 protein. A D gene is named only where the DNA matches it firmly. Size values are once, few and many counts, or a class for expanded clones, and some rows have none.

>TRBV6-6|.|.|TRBJ1-6
TGTGCCAGCAGTTCCCAGTATAATTCACCCCTCCACTTT
CASSSQYNSPLHF
>TRBV6-2/TRBV6-3|.|.|TRBJ1-2
TGTGCCAGCAGTTACTTTAAGGCAGACAAACGCTATGGCTACACCTTC
CASSYFKADKRYGYTF
>TRBV5-1|.|TRBD2|TRBJ2-3
TGCGCCAGCAGCACCATAGCGGGAGGGGGCACAGATACGCAGTATTTT
CASSTIAGGGTDTQYF
>TRBV30|once|.|TRBJ2-3
TGTGCCTGGAGTGTAAATACAGGGACATTCACAGATACGCAGTATTTT
CAWSVNTGTFTDTQYF
>TRBV29-1|.|.|TRBJ2-7
TGCAGCGCCAAGGGGAATTCCTACGAGCAGTACTTC
CSAKGNSYEQYF
>TRBV18|.|TRBD1|TRBJ1-2
TGTGCCAGCTCACACGGACAGGGCAGTGCTAACTATGGCTACACCTTC
CASSHGQGSANYGYTF
>TRBV9|.|TRBD1|TRBJ1-6
TGTGCCAGCAGCGTAGGGGACAGAGGAAATTCACCCCTCCACTTT
CASSVGDRGNSPLHF
>TRBV6-5|.|TRBD2|TRBJ2-7
TGTGCCAGCAGTTACTCGGGACTAGCGGAATCCTACGAGCAGTACTTC
CASSYSGLAESYEQYF
>TRBV18|once|TRBD1|TRBJ1-2
TGTGCCAGCTCACCCGCACGGACAGGGACCTATGGCTACACCTTC
CASSPARTGTYGYTF
>TRBV24-1|.|TRBD1|TRBJ2-7
TGTGCCACCAGTGGGGGACAGGGGGCCTACGAGCAGTACTTC
CATSGGQGAYEQYF
>TRBV19|.|TRBD1|TRBJ2-5
TGTGCCAGTAGGCGACGACAGGGCGGGGAGACCCAGTACTTC
CASRRRQGGETQYF
>TRBV18|.|.|TRBJ1-5
TGTGCCAGCTCACTTGCCGGACGGGGAAATCAGCCCCAGCATTTT
CASSLAGRGNQPQHF
>TRBV27|.|.|TRBJ1-4
TGTGCCAGCAGTTCCCGGGGAATTAAGTCCGCAACTAATGAAAAACTGTTTTTT
CASSSRGIKSATNEKLFF
>TRBV10-2|few|.|TRBJ2-5
TGCGCCAGCGGGGGGACTCCCCGCGGGAAAGAGACCCAGTACTTC
CASGGTPRGKETQYF
>TRBV6-8|.|.|TRBJ1-4
TGTGCCAGCAGTTACGGCCGCACTAATGAAAAACTGTTTTTT
CASSYGRTNEKLFF
>TRBV7-2|once|TRBD2|TRBJ2-3
TGTGCCAGCAGCCACGGGACTAGCGGGATCACAGATACGCAGTATTTT
CASSHGTSGITDTQYF
>TRBV21-1|.|.|TRBJ1-5
TGTGCCAGCAGCTTACCCTCAACAGGGGGCAGGAATCAGCCCCAGCATTTT
CASSLPSTGGRNQPQHF
>TRBV4-3|.|.|TRBJ1-2
TGCGCCAGCAGCCAAGGTGTGGTAGGGAGCTATGGCTACACCTTC
CASSQGVVGSYGYTF
>TRBV14|.|.|TRBJ1-6
TGTGCCAGCAGCCAAGCGACACACCAAGGCTCCTATAATTCACCCCTCCACTTT
CASSQATHQGSYNSPLHF
>TRBV15|.|TRBD2|TRBJ2-2
TGTGCCACCAGCAGAGCCGGGAGGGGAACCGGGGAGCTGTTTTTT
CATSRAGRGTGELFF
>TRBV18|.|.|TRBJ1-5
TGTGCCAGCTCACCACAGGGAGGGAATCAGCCCCAGCATTTT
CASSPQGGNQPQHF
>TRBV5-4|.|TRBD2|TRBJ2-7
TGTGCCAGCAGCGATAGCGGGAGGCCCGCCTACGAGCAGTACTTC
CASSDSGRPAYEQYF
>TRBV6-2/TRBV6-3|once|TRBD2|TRBJ2-5
TGTGCCAGCAGTCAAGGAATCCTAGCGCGGGGAGGGGAGACCCAGTACTTC
CASSQGILARGGETQYF
>TRBV5-1|once|.|TRBJ2-7
TGCGCCAGCAGCTCCATAGACAGGCCTTACGAGCAGTACTTC
CASSSIDRPYEQYF
>TRBV30|.|.|TRBJ1-1
TGTGCCTGGAGTGAGGTATGGAGCGCTGAAGCTTTCTTT
CAWSEVWSAEAFF
>TRBV2|few|TRBD1|TRBJ1-5
TGTGCCAGCAGACCGGACAGGATCAATCAGCCCCAGCATTTT
CASRPDRINQPQHF
>TRBV19|.|.|TRBJ1-5
TGTGCCAGTAGTATACGCACTCTCTATGAGGCACAGCATTTT
CASSIRTLYEAQHF
>TRBV7-2|.|.|TRBJ1-5
TGTGCCAGCAGCTTACAGGGGCACCAGCCCCAGCATTTT
CASSLQGHQPQHF
>TRBV6-2/TRBV6-3|.|.|TRBJ2-1
TGTGCCAGCAGTCTCTGGAGGGTTCGCAATGAGCAGTTCTTC
CASSLWRVRNEQFF
>TRBV4-1|once|TRBD2|TRBJ2-1
TGCGCCAGCAGCCAAGGAGCGGGGAATGAGCAGTTCTTC
CASSQGAGNEQFF
>TRBV5-4|.|TRBD1|TRBJ1-1
TGTGCCAGCAGCTCCAGGGACAGTAGGAGTGAAGCTTTCTTT
CASSSRDSRSEAFF
>TRBV5-1|.|.|TRBJ1-1
TGCGCCAGCAGCTTCTTTGGGAGGGGGGAGAACACTGAAGCTTTCTTT
CASSFFGRGENTEAFF
>TRBV6-4|.|TRBD1|TRBJ1-1
TGTGCCAGCAGTCAGGGGGCGCGGACTGAAGCTTTCTTT
CASSQGARTEAFF
>TRBV11-2|.|.|TRBJ1-4
TGTGCCAGCAGACCTAGGGCGGCAGGGAACGGAGAAAAACTGTTTTTT
CASRPRAAGNGEKLFF
>TRBV18|once|.|TRBJ2-1
TGTGCCAGCTCACCATTGACTAGGAACAATGAGCAGTTCTTC
CASSPLTRNNEQFF
>TRBV30|once|.|TRBJ1-2
TGTGCCTGGAGTGTAAAGGTCAGGGAAAACTATGGCTACACCTTC
CAWSVKVRENYGYTF
>TRBV6-5|.|TRBD2|TRBJ2-1
TGTGCCAGCATGAAGGGGCTAGCGGGGGGCGGAAGGGAGTTCTTC
CASMKGLAGGGREFF
>TRBV2|.|.|TRBJ2-4
TGTGCCAGCAGTCTCACTGGAGTGAAAAACATTCAGTACTTC
CASSLTGVKNIQYF
>TRBV3-1/TRBV3-2|.|TRBD2|TRBJ2-3
TGTGCCAGCAGCCTAGCGGGAGCCCGCACAGATACGCAGTATTTT
CASSLAGARTDTQYF
>TRBV6-2/TRBV6-3|.|TRBD1|TRBJ1-5
TGTGCCAGCAGTACCCGACAGGGGTTACCCAATCAGCCCCAGCATTTT
CASSTRQGLPNQPQHF
>TRBV4-1|.|.|TRBJ2-1
TGCGCCAGCAGCCAGCCGGGGTTAACTGGGCAGTTCTTC
CASSQPGLTGQFF
>TRBV6-5|few|TRBD1|TRBJ1-5
TGTGCCAGCAGTACATCGACAGGGTTTCAGCCCCAGCATTTT
CASSTSTGFQPQHF
>TRBV5-1|.|.|TRBJ2-1
TGCGCCAGCAGCTCCCCCTTGGGCGAGCAGTTCTTC
CASSSPLGEQFF
>TRBV19|.|.|TRBJ1-2
TGTGCCAGTAGTATCGCCGGCCAGAGGTCTGGCTACACCTTC
CASSIAGQRSGYTF
>TRBV5-4|.|TRBD2|TRBJ2-7
TGTGCCAGCAGCCCCAGCGGGGGGGCCAGATCCTTCTACGAGCAGTACTTC
CASSPSGGARSFYEQYF
>TRBV5-5|.|.|TRBJ2-2
TGTGCCAGCAGCTTGGGTCAGAACACCGGGGAGCTGTTTTTT
CASSLGQNTGELFF
>TRBV3-1/TRBV3-2|.|TRBD2|TRBJ2-3
TGTGCCAGCAGCCCAACTAGCGGGGCAGATACGCAGTATTTT
CASSPTSGADTQYF
>TRBV6-5|.|TRBD1|TRBJ2-7
TGTGCCAGCAGAGGACAGGGGGCAACCTACGAGCAGTACTTC
CASRGQGATYEQYF
>TRBV11-2|.|.|TRBJ1-5
TGTGCCAGCAGCTTAGGCCGGAGCAATCAGCCCCAGCATTTT
CASSLGRSNQPQHF
>TRBV5-6|.|.|TRBJ2-2
TGTGCCAGCAGCCCCAGGGCCGACGGGGAGCTGTTTTTT
CASSPRADGELFF
>TRBV6-2/TRBV6-3|few|.|TRBJ2-6
TGTGCCAGCCGCCTCATCTCTGGGGCCAACGTCCTGACTTTC
CASRLISGANVLTF
>TRBV27|.|TRBD1|TRBJ1-1
TGTGCCAGCAGTACTCGGACAGGCCCCATGAACACTGAAGCTTTCTTT
CASSTRTGPMNTEAFF
>TRBV24-1|.|.|TRBJ1-6
TGTGCCACCAGTGACAAGGAGCCCCGAATATACTATAATTCACCCCTCCACTTT
CATSDKEPRIYYNSPLHF
>TRBV19|.|TRBD1|TRBJ1-5
TGTGCCAGTAGTAAGGGACAGGGGAATCGTAGCAATCAGCCCCAGCATTTT
CASSKGQGNRSNQPQHF
>TRBV6-4|.|.|TRBJ2-1
TGTGCCAGCAGTCAGGGACAAGGCTCCTACAATGAGCAGTTCTTC
CASSQGQGSYNEQFF
>TRBV20-1|.|.|TRBJ1-1
TGCAGGGGGGGGGAAGCTTTCTTT
CRGGEAFF
>TRBV6-2/TRBV6-3|.|TRBD1|TRBJ1-1
TGTGCCAGCAGTTCCGACAGGGGAGGAACTGAAGCTTTCTTT
CASSSDRGGTEAFF
>TRBV6-2/TRBV6-3|few|.|TRBJ1-1
TGTGCCAGCAGTTCTGTAATGGAAGCTTTCTTT
CASSSVMEAFF
>TRBV10-1|.|.|TRBJ2-1
TGCGCCAGCAGTGAGTCCTCCAGGGGTAATGAGCAGTTCTTC
CASSESSRGNEQFF